The 23 T cell receptor beta chains in this list originate from one sample, sequenced in a study of CD8 T cells in ankylosing spondylitis. TCRdb ran MiXCR on the 5' RACE reads and lists one entry per CDR3 protein. The sample has 6,500 or so distinct CDR3 sequences, approximately 3% seen once. The sequenced material came from blood, either unsorted or a sorted T cell fraction (not recorded which). These receptor sequences come from a female donor with ankylosing spondylitis or in good health (not recorded which).

This clonotype was seen ten or more times. The chain has TRBV9 and TRBJ2-1; 7 bases agree with TRBD2. The CDR3 runs 15 residues. Germline CDR1 is SGDLS and CDR2 is YYNGEE. With 2 bases clipped from V and 5 bases from J, the junction kept 7 bases outside the gene matches. For the CDR3, the DNA is TGTGCCAGCAGCGTGGGGAGGGGAAAGAACAATGAGCAGTTCTTC. This encodes CASSVGRGKNNEQFF.

Only one count was recorded for this clonotype. This may be a read error: a much more frequent sequence differs by one nucleotide. The DNA is omitted, as the CDR3 cannot be located on it reliably, and the CDR3 follows TCRdb's listing. This rearrangement joins TRBV9 to TRBJ2-7; TRBD1 reflects the table's D call only, with no check against the DNA. The V gene's germline CDR1 is SGDLS and CDR2 YYNGEE. Inclusive of both ends, the CDR3 amounts to 14 amino acids. The CDR3 sequence is CASSVGQGADEQCF.

This clonotype appeared many times. V usage is TRBV9 and J usage is TRBJ1-1; D unclear. Germline-derived CDR1 and CDR2 are SGDLS and YYNGEE. The CDR3 extends over 15 amino acids. V gave up 4 bases and J gave up 5 bases, with 18 bases separating them. CDR3 DNA: TGTGCCAGCAGCCCCGGCGGAGCGGGGAATACTGAAGCTTTCTTT. As protein: CASSPGGAGNTEAFF.

By share of the sample, this clonotype is medium-sized (0.01 to 0.1%). The chain carries TRBV9 and TRBJ2-1; D possibly corresponds to TRBD2 (5 bases). The CDR3 has 13 residues. V lost 3 bases and J 5 bases, leaving 9 bases between the germline ends. Germline assignment: CDR1 SGDLS and CDR2 YYNGEE. CDR3 DNA: TGTGCCAGCAGCGCCGGGGTGCACAATGAGCAGTTCTTC. Amino acid sequence: CASSAGVHNEQFF.

Ten or more counts support this clonotype. The chain combines TRBV9 with TRBJ2-7; no reliable D call. Trimming stripped 0 bases from V and 1 base from J, with 11 bases between. Germline V gene data show CDR1 as SGDLS and CDR2 as YYNGEE. There are 15 residues in the CDR3. This chain's CDR3 is CASSVGWSPSYEQYF. CDR3 DNA: TGTGCCAGCAGCGTAGGATGGTCCCCTTCCTACGAGCAGTACTTC.

There are many counts of this clonotype. This chain uses TRBV9 with TRBJ1-2; 7 bases map to TRBD1. The V gene's germline CDR1 is SGDLS and CDR2 YYNGEE. This CDR3 has 15 amino acids. The junction had 8 bases not matched to a gene; V was cut back by 0 bases and J by 6 bases. The chain's CDR3 is CASSVATGASNGYTF. CDR3 bases: TGTGCCAGCAGCGTAGCCACAGGGGCGTCCAATGGCTACACCTTC.

This clonotype rates as medium-sized. V gene TRBV9 combines with J gene TRBJ2-7; D not resolved. V lost 0 bases and J 4 bases, leaving 14 bases between the germline ends. The CDR3 contains 15 residues. From germline, CDR1 is SGDLS and CDR2 YYNGEE. The CDR3: CASSVAPNAGYEQYF. The CDR3 DNA reads TGTGCCAGCAGCGTAGCCCCGAACGCCGGATACGAGCAGTACTTC.

In this sample, this clonotype turned up many times. The J gene is TRBJ2-1, the V gene TRBV7-3; D is unclear. This CDR3 comprises 12 residues. In germline, CDR1 is SGHTA, CDR2 FQGTGA. Between the trimmed V and J ends, which lost 2 bases and 7 bases, there was a span of 6 bases. CDR3 DNA sequence: TGTGCCAGCAGCTTACAGATAAATGAGCAGTTCTTC. As protein: CASSLQINEQFF. Looking up the rest from reference TRBV7-3 and TRBJ2-1 gives the full variable domain: GAGVSQTPSNKVTEKGKYVELRCDPISGHTALYWYRQSLGQGPEFLIYFQGTGAADDSGLPNDRFFAVRPEGSVSTLKIQRTERGDSAVYLCASSLQINEQFFGPGTRLTVL.

There are many counts of this clonotype. The chain links TRBV9 to TRBJ1-2; D not resolved. The CDR3 extends over 17 amino acids. Germline V gene data show CDR1 as SGDLS and CDR2 as YYNGEE. Trimming took 0 bases from V and 5 from J, leaving 20 bases between them. CDR3 residues: CASSVARSNDSPYGYTF. As DNA, the CDR3 is TGTGCCAGCAGCGTAGCTAGGTCGAACGATTCACCGTATGGCTACACCTTC.

Sample share makes this clonotype medium-sized (0.01 to 0.1%). This chain uses TRBV9 with TRBJ2-2; TRBD2 agrees at 7 bases. The J segment lost 5 bases and the V segment lost 2 bases, leaving 9 bases of the junction unmatched. The CDR3 is 16 residues long. The germline gives CDR1 SGDLS, CDR2 YYNGEE. In DNA form, the CDR3 reads TGTGCCAGCAGCGTCTGGCGGGAGAGACGGACCGGGGAGCTGTTTTTT. Translation: CASSVWRERRTGELFF.

This clonotype showed up many times. The V gene is TRBV9, the J gene TRBJ2-1, with 10 positions matching TRBD2. The CDR3 sequence is 15 residues long. Trimming removed 3 bases from V and 5 bases from J; junction bases left unmatched: 5. Germline-derived CDR1 and CDR2 are SGDLS and YYNGEE. CDR3 sequence reads: CASSASGGAHNEQFF. As DNA, the CDR3 is TGTGCCAGCAGCGCGAGCGGGGGGGCCCACAATGAGCAGTTCTTC.

This clonotype was detected ten times or more. This rearrangement joins TRBV9 to TRBJ2-2; 8 bases are shared with TRBD2. This CDR3 region has 15 residues. With 7 bases clipped from V and 4 bases from J, the junction kept 9 bases outside the gene matches. Germline V CDR1 and CDR2: SGDLS, YYNGEE. The CDR3 DNA sequence: TGTGCCAGCGACTCGCCAGCGGGAGTCACCGGGGAGCTGTTTTTT. Amino acids: CASDSPAGVTGELFF.

This clonotype was detected many times. The chain carries TRBV9 and TRBJ2-5; 9 nucleotides line up with TRBD2. Trimming took 4 bases from V and 4 from J; bases not matched to a gene: 11. CDR3 length: 16 amino acids. Germline CDR1 SGDLS, CDR2 YYNGEE. CDR3 coding DNA: TGTGCCAGCAGCACCCAGCGGGGGGCCAGTAGAGAGACCCAGTACTTC. Protein sequence: CASSTQRGASRETQYF.

In this sample, this clonotype turned up many times. The chain employs TRBV9 and TRBJ1-1; no definite D call. Per the germline V gene, CDR1 is SGDLS and CDR2 is YYNGEE. This CDR3 has 15 residues. Trimming left V 0 bases short and J 1 base short, with 10 bases between. The CDR3 region is CASSVGSPGNTEAFF. The CDR3 DNA is TGTGCCAGCAGCGTAGGTTCCCCAGGGAACACTGAAGCTTTCTTT. Full variable domain (remainder filled in from reference TRBV9 and TRBJ1-1): DSGVTQTPKHLITATGQRVTLRCSPRSGDLSVYWYQQSLDQGLQFLIQYYNGEERAKGNILERFSAQQFPDLHSELNLSSLELGDSALYFCASSVGSPGNTEAFFGQGTRLTVV.

This clonotype was seen ten or more times. The chain has TRBV9 and TRBJ2-7; D might be TRBD1 (6 bases). V lost 0 bases and J 5 bases, leaving 12 bases between the germline ends. The CDR3 is 14 amino acids. The germline V gene has CDR1 SGDLS and CDR2 YYNGEE. The CDR3 region has the DNA TGTGCCAGCAGCGTAGCAGGGGTGTTCGACGAGCAGTACTTC. This translates into CASSVAGVFDEQYF.

This clonotype was counted many times. The chain links TRBV9 to TRBJ1-2, with a tentative D call TRBD1 (5 bases). The CDR3 is made up of 17 amino acids. V lost 0 bases to trimming and J lost 2 bases, with 17 bases between them. Germline V lookup: CDR1 SGDLS, CDR2 YYNGEE. As DNA, the CDR3 is TGTGCCAGCAGCGTAGCTACAGCGGGGGAAGGAAACTATGGCTACACCTTC. Residues: CASSVATAGEGNYGYTF.

This clonotype was counted ten times or more. V gene TRBV9 combines with J gene TRBJ2-7; D perhaps matches TRBD2 (5 bases). Germline loops: CDR1 SGDLS, CDR2 YYNGEE. Trimming took 0 bases from V and 2 from J, leaving 9 bases between them. CDR3 size: 14 residues. The CDR3 bases are TGTGCCAGCAGCGTAGCCCTCGGGACCTACGAGCAGTACTTC. Amino acids: CASSVALGTYEQYF.

In this sample, this clonotype is medium-sized. The rearrangement joins TRBV9 to TRBJ2-1; D gene unclear. The CDR3 sequence is 13 residues long. Between the trimmed V and J ends, which lost 4 bases and 8 bases, there was a span of 13 bases. In germline, CDR1 is SGDLS, CDR2 YYNGEE. The CDR3 nucleotides read TGTGCCAGCAGCTTCGGAGATGGCGATGAGCAGTTCTTC. Residues: CASSFGDGDEQFF.

This clonotype is classed as medium-sized. This chain uses TRBV9 with TRBJ2-7; D unresolved. The CDR3 totals 15 residues. Per germline, CDR1 SGDLS and CDR2 YYNGEE. The V and J ends lost 0 bases and 0 bases respectively, with 10 bases between them. CDR3: CASSVDGLSSYEQYF. The CDR3 DNA sequence: TGTGCCAGCAGCGTAGATGGGTTGAGCTCCTACGAGCAGTACTTC.

Within the sample, this clonotype is medium-sized. J is TRBJ2-1 and V is TRBV9; 7 bases agree with TRBD2. The CDR3 runs to 16 residues. The trim removed 4 bases at V and 1 base at J, leaving 8 bases unmatched. CDR1 SGDLS and CDR2 YYNGEE come from the germline V gene. DNA of the CDR3: TGTGCCAGCAGCTCTCTAGCGGTAGGATCCTACAATGAGCAGTTCTTC. Its translation: CASSSLAVGSYNEQFF.

This clonotype came up many times. The chain employs TRBV9 and TRBJ1-5, with 7 nucleotides matching TRBD1. This CDR3 spans 14 amino acids. CDR1 and CDR2 from the germline V gene are SGDLS and YYNGEE. Losses at the gene ends were 3 bases for V and 5 bases for J; bases not matched to a gene: 5. The CDR3 coding sequence is TGTGCCAGCAGCGCGGCGACAGGGTATCAGCCCCAGCATTTT. It translates to CASSAATGYQPQHF.

This clonotype was seen at least ten times. The rearrangement joins TRBV9 to TRBJ2-2; D gene ambiguous. The CDR3 is made up of 12 amino acids. Germline lookup yields CDR1 SGDLS and CDR2 YYNGEE. The V and J ends lost 6 bases and 2 bases respectively, with 5 bases between them. CDR3 sequence (DNA): TGTGCCAGCACCTCAAACACCGGGGAGCTGTTTTTT. Encoded protein: CASTSNTGELFF.

By sample share, this clonotype is medium-sized (0.01 to 0.1%). The V and J genes are TRBV9 and TRBJ2-2; tentatively, D is TRBD1 (6 bases). V was trimmed by 7 bases and J by 3 bases, leaving 16 bases between them. The CDR3 extends over 15 amino acids. The germline CDR1 and CDR2 sequences are SGDLS and YYNGEE. The CDR3 DNA reads as TGTGCCAGCGGGTCCAGGGCAGGGGACACCGGGGAGCTGTTTTTT. Protein: CASGSRAGDTGELFF.